This T cell receptor beta chain was recorded in a study of low-dose radiotherapy and immunotherapy resistance in tumors. Alpha- and beta-chain coverage of first-strand cDNA came from TRAV- and TRBV-specific primers. A constant-region primer paired with the V-primer adapter amplified TCRs over about 20 PCR cycles. TCRdb ran MiXCR on the reads and lists one entry per CDR3 protein. The table includes roughly 17,000 distinct CDR3 sequences, about two thirds detected once. The origin of this receptor is a human donor with advanced metastatic prostate, ovarian, gallbladder or colorectal cancer (not recorded which). This table probably holds off-target reads from a library built for another chain.

CDR3 sequence reads: CASRNSRGREQPQHF. In nucleotides, the CDR3 is TGTGCCAGCAGGAACAGCAGGGGGCGCGAGCAGCCCCAGCATTTT. The chain is built from TRBV27 and TRBJ1-5; TRBD1 matches 8 bases. CDR3 size: 15 residues. V shed 6 bases, J shed 7 bases, and the junction held 11 bases outside the gene matches. The germline V gene has CDR1 MNHEY and CDR2 SMNVEV (reference sequence).